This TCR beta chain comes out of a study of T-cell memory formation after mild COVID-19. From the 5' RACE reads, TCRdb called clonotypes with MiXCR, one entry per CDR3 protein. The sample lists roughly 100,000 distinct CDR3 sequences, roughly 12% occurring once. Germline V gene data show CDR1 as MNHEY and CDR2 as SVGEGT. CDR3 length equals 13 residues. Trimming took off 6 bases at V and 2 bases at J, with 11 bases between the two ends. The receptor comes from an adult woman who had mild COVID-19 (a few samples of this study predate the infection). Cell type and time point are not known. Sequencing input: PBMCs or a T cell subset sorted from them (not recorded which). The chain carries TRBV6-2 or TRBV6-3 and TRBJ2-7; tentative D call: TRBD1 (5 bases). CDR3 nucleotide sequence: TGTGCCAGCAGCCCAGGGATCACCTACGAGCAGTACTTC. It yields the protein CASSPGITYEQYF.